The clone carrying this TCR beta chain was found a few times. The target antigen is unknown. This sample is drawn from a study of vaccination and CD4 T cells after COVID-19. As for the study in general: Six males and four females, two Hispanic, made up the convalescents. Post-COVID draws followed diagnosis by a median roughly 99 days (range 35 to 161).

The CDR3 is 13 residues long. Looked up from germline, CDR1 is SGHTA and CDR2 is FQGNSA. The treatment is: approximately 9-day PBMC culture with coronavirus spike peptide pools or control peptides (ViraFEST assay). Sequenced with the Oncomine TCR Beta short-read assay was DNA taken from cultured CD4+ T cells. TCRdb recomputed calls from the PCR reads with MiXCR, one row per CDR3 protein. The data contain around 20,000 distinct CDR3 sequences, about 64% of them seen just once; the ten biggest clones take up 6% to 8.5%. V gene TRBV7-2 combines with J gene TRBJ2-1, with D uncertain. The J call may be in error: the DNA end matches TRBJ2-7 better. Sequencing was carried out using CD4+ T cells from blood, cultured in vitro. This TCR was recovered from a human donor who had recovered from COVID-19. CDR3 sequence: CASSSGSNYEQYF. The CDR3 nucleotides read TGTGCCAGCAGCTCCGGGTCCAACTACGAGCAGTACTTC.